The source of this T cell receptor beta chain is a study of beta chain features in type 1 diabetes (dated by TCRdb to the late 2010s). Notes on the research overall: Mean age, gender distribution, total cell number and subset yield did not differ between patients and healthy donors. In the study, TCRB repertoires of sorted circulating CD4+ T cell subsets from recently diagnosed type 1 diabetes patients were compared with those of matched healthy donors. Naive and central memory subsets were obtained from all 30 or so donors, but regulatory and stem cell-like memory subsets were isolated from only 8 patients and roughly eight healthy donors. Across all samples, some 100,000,000 sorted cells were examined, and cell number per subset correlated strongly with RNA yield.

What the work shows at the level of the full study, not this receptor alone: Naive, central memory and regulatory TCRB repertoires appeared more similar among patients than among healthy donors. Because cDNA was sequenced instead of genomic DNA, highly expressing activated cells could be over-represented, though the groups showed no difference in activation or CD3 levels. PCR might favor shorter templates, but patient and control samples were amplified and corrected together, so any skew would affect both groups equally. In all four CD4+ subsets, TCRB CDR3 length was moderately but significantly shorter in type 1 diabetes patients. At VDJ recombination sites, patients with type 1 diabetes made fewer insertions and deleted more nucleotides, a pattern implying thymic rearrangement abnormalities. Because the HLA sub-analyses included only small numbers of individuals, any influence of HLA type on TCRB rearrangement was left unresolved.

Concerning this clone: The specificity of this receptor is unknown. No clone much larger than this one lies a single base away; base qualities are absent.

CDR1 and CDR2 are read off the germline V gene as SGHTA and FQGNSA. The CDR3 numbers 18 residues from cysteine through phenylalanine. The only DNA kept is the CDR3, 54 bases in frame from the first base. Compared with germline, V lacks 1 base and J lacks 2 bases; bases without a gene match: 7. All of the isolated RNA was reverse transcribed with the High Capacity cDNA Reverse Transcription Kit, so expressed TCRB transcripts were sequenced. Naive, central memory and regulatory T cell samples underwent deep immunoSEQ sequencing, averaging about 3.57 million total reads per sample. After sorted cells were lysed in RLT buffer, RNA was extracted with DNase-treated RNeasy Micro or Mini kits, with the choice depending on cell number. To prevent cross-contamination, each cell subset was processed individually, whereas patient and healthy donor samples were processed jointly. The immunoSEQ multiplex PCR was used to amplify TCRB sequences from cDNA, generating 87-bp fragments that spanned the CDR3 region. Sequencing of the amplicons was done on the Illumina HiSeq platform. Turning to the authors' computational methods: PCR bias was computationally corrected using synthetic template baselines, reads within Hamming distance 2 were collapsed, and singletons that could not be merged were discarded. By aligning reads against IMGT, V, D and J genes, CDR3 length, and insertions or deletions at six rearrangement sites were assigned. Within each subset, clonotype counts were normalized to the number of sorted cells before true diversity and Gini coefficients were calculated with the tcR R package. The overlap coefficient, calculated on TCRB nucleotide sequences, was used to quantify repertoire sharing. Out-of-frame TCRB sequences from naive cells were analyzed as a proxy for the pre-selection repertoire. TCRdb carries this immuneACCESS record with in-frame sequences only. Its versions omit some clonotypes, under half of them owing to an unresolved V gene in the studies checked, with the rest unexplained. The V and J calls and clone size were taken over from that table, and D and trimming were inferred from the DNA. Here the sample has approximately 470,000 clones; about 32% occur a single time. Clones ranked in the top ten supply around 0.065% of the sample.

Each donor gave one peripheral blood draw, averaging about 100 mL, which was collected into heparinised tubes. A BD FACSAria II and a panel including CD45RO, CCR7, CD25, CD127, CD95 and CD27 were used to sort naive, central memory, regulatory and stem cell-like memory CD4+ T cells. Purity was above 95% for every sorted population. Right away, PBMCs were isolated by Lymphoprep density gradient centrifugation and were stained directly, with no culture step. So that batch effects would be minimized, each experiment stained and sorted samples in pairs, pairing one healthy donor with one patient. The chain was built from TRBV7-2 and TRBJ2-3; 12 central bases correspond to TRBD2. The sequenced sample consisted of naive CD4+ T cells from blood. The sample's cell subset or site label is to be understood as: true naive CD4+ T cells. This sequence originates from a man aged 18-30 years in good health. The CDR3 loop reads CASSLVRLAGASTDTQYF. The DNA reads TGTGCCAGCAGCTTAGTGCGACTAGCGGGAGCCTCCACAGATACGCAGTATTTT. Full variable domain (CDR3 extended with the reference TRBV7-2 and TRBJ2-3 proteins): GAGVSQSPSNKVTEKGKDVELRCDPISGHTALYWYRQSLGQGLEFLIYFQGNSAPDKSGLPSDRFSAERTGGSVSTLTIQRTQQEDSAVYLCASSLVRLAGASTDTQYFGPGTRLTVL.